The sequence of this TCR beta chain was determined in a study of cytomegalovirus exposure and HLA in healthy donors. Study-level background: Approximately 85 million unique TCRs from HLA-typed donors were held in an early data release.

For this clone: Its antigen is unidentified.

The primer mix had 60 Vbeta and 13 Jbeta primers. Sequencing was performed with immunoSEQ multiplex PCR; in TCRdb, only in-frame clones are kept and a portion is missing. The sample lists under 250,000 clones, over 65% occurring once. The CDR3 totals 13 residues. Germline V lookup: CDR1 MNHEY, CDR2 SMNVEV (reference sequence). The V end was cut by 4 bases, the J end by 3 bases, with 10 bases between. Study-level findings and limits: Excluded: some indistinguishable V segments such as TRBV6-2 and TRBV6-3.

The source material was PBMCs. The sequence was collected from a human donor in good health. The gene calls are TRBV27 and TRBJ2-7, with D unresolved. Here the CDR3 reads CASSSSNSYEQYF. The CDR3 region has the DNA TGTGCCAGCAGTTCTTCCAACAGCTACGAGCAGTACTTC.